These 24 T cell receptor beta chains were sequenced from one sample in a study of blood T cell repertoires in COVID-19. Assay: immunoSEQ multiplex PCR; the TCRdb copy retains only in-frame clones and omits some. Seen here are about 180,000 clones, roughly 82% observed once, and the top ten hold over 7%. Sequenced input: PBMCs or T cells enriched from blood (not recorded which). The receptors come from a woman in her 30s who had recovered from COVID-19.

V is TRBV6-5 and J is TRBJ1-2; 8 bases are shared with TRBD1. The CDR3 totals 11 residues. The germline V gene has CDR1 MNHEY and CDR2 SVGAGI. The J segment lost 10 bases and the V segment lost 8 bases, leaving 6 bases of the junction unmatched. CDR3 in DNA: TGTGCCAGCGGACAGGGAAATCTCTACACCTTC. Translation gives CASGQGNLYTF.

A few counts support this clone. The V gene is TRBV12-3 or TRBV12-4, the J gene TRBJ1-5; no reliable D call. CDR3 length equals 13 residues. V gave up 1 base and J gave up 7 bases, with 8 bases separating them. The CDR3 nucleotides read TGTGCCAGCAGTTTAGGGTTACGGCAGCCCCAGCATTTT. Translated: CASSLGLRQPQHF.

The chain is built from TRBV7-6 and TRBJ2-7, with 10 bases identical to TRBD1. The CDR3 spans 15 residues. Germline V CDR1 and CDR2: SGHVS, FNYEAQ. The ends lost 5 bases at V and 3 bases at J; junction bases unmatched: 7. The DNA for the CDR3 is TGTGCCAGCAGCAACCGGGACAGGGGAAACTACGAGCAGTACTTC. Its translation: CASSNRDRGNYEQYF. The full variable domain, completed using reference TRBV7-6 and TRBJ2-7, is GAGVSQSPRYKVTKRGQDVALRCDPISGHVSLYWYRQALGQGPEFLTYFNYEAQQDKSGLPNDRFSAERPEGSISTLTIQRTEQRDSAMYRCASSNRDRGNYEQYFGPGTRLTVT.

This chain joins TRBV5-1 and TRBJ1-3, with 8 bases aligning to TRBD1. Germline V lookup: CDR1 SGHRS, CDR2 YFSETQ. Trimming took 2 bases from V and 4 from J; bases not matched to a gene: 5. CDR3 length: 15 residues. CDR3: CASSLRTGQGNTIYF. In DNA form, the CDR3 reads TGCGCCAGCAGCTTACGGACAGGGCAAGGAAACACCATATATTTT.

This chain links TRBV18 with TRBJ1-2; 7 positions agree with TRBD1. Germline V gives CDR1 KGHSH, CDR2 LQKENI. The trim removed 2 bases at V and 5 bases at J, leaving 14 bases unmatched. The CDR3 has 17 amino acids. The CDR3 DNA follows: TGTGCCAGCTCACCAAAACCAGCGGCAGGGGGATCATATGGCTACACCTTC. As protein: CASSPKPAAGGSYGYTF.

The chain uses TRBV7-9 and TRBJ2-7; TRBD1 agrees at 7 bases. CDR1 is SEHNR, CDR2 FQNEAQ, per germline (reference sequence). V was pared by 3 bases and J by 0 bases, with 2 bases of the junction left unmatched. This CDR3 comprises 14 residues. The CDR3 DNA reads TGTGCCAGCAGCTTGGGACAGAGCTCCTACGAGCAGTACTTC. Translation: CASSLGQSSYEQYF.

This sequence joins TRBV2 and TRBJ2-7, with TRBD2 matching over 7 bases. The CDR3 length is 18 residues. The trim removed 7 bases at V and 0 bases at J, leaving 18 bases unmatched. Germline V gene sequence: CDR1 SNHLY, CDR2 FYNNEI. CDR3 bases: TGTGCCAGCATGTCGGCTCTTGCGGGAGAAACTAGCTCCTACGAGCAGTACTTC. Residues: CASMSALAGETSSYEQYF.

This chain uses TRBV27 with TRBJ1-6; possible D gene TRBD1, 6 bases. V was trimmed by 5 bases and J by 5 bases, leaving 10 bases between them. Germline V CDR1 and CDR2: MNHEY, SMNVEV (reference sequence). The CDR3 runs to 14 residues. The CDR3 loop is CASSPGVDNSPLHF. The CDR3 DNA follows: TGTGCCAGCAGTCCAGGGGTCGATAATTCACCCCTCCACTTT.

This clone appeared a few times. The chain uses TRBV28 and TRBJ2-1, with 8 bases that match TRBD2. The germline gives CDR1 MDHEN, CDR2 SYDVKM. The CDR3 has 14 amino acids. V gave up 6 bases and J gave up 6 bases; unmatched junction bases: 7. The CDR3 nucleotides read TGTGCCAGCAGGCTCCCGGGGGGGGTCAATGAGCAGTTCTTC. This sequence encodes CASRLPGGVNEQFF.

The genes are TRBV5-1 and TRBJ2-1; D is undetermined. The germline CDR1 and CDR2 sequences are SGHRS and YFSETQ. The V gene lost 0 bases and the J gene lost 7 bases, with 11 bases spanning the gap. The CDR3 length is 14 residues. The CDR3, as DNA: TGCGCCAGCAGCTTGGGTACCTATTGGAATGAGCAGTTCTTC. Protein product: CASSLGTYWNEQFF.

This sequence joins TRBV19 and TRBJ1-1; TRBD1 is a possible D gene (5 bases). V lost 3 bases and J 4 bases, leaving 15 bases between the germline ends. CDR3 length: 15 amino acids. CDR1 and CDR2 (germline): LNHDA, SQIVND (reference sequence). CDR3 DNA: TGTGCCAGTAGTATCGGAGAATCTACAGGCACTGAAGCTTTCTTT. Translated: CASSIGESTGTEAFF.

CDR3 loop: CASSEGTSGRGGKETQYF. The CDR3 DNA sequence: TGTGCCAGCAGCGAAGGGACTAGCGGGAGAGGAGGGAAAGAGACCCAGTACTTC. The chain joins TRBV3-1 (or the pseudogene TRBV3-2) to TRBJ2-5, with 14 bases identical to TRBD2. After removal of 5 bases from V and 3 bases from J, the junction contained 11 bases not matched to a gene. The CDR3 runs 18 residues. CDR1 is LGHDT and CDR2 is YNNKEL in the germline V gene (reference sequence).

The gene calls are TRBV5-4 and TRBJ2-7; D call uncertain. CDR1 SGHNT and CDR2 YYREEE come from the germline V gene (reference sequence). V was cut by 0 bases and J by 2 bases, with 9 bases left in between. The CDR3 totals 14 residues. The CDR3 loop reads CASSLGGNTYEQYF. For the CDR3, the DNA is TGTGCCAGCAGCTTGGGCGGCAATACCTACGAGCAGTACTTC.

The V gene is TRBV12-3 or TRBV12-4, the J gene TRBJ1-1; D not resolved. The CDR3 is 13 residues long. V lost 6 bases and J 14 bases, leaving 22 bases between the germline ends. The DNA for the CDR3 is TGTGCCAGCAGCCTTTTAGGCGGGCAGATAAACTTCTTT. Translating gives CASSLLGGQINFF.

The CDR3 DNA sequence: TGCGCCAGCAGCGCGGGGACTAGCGGGAGCTCTTCCTACGAGCAGTACTTC. Translating gives CASSAGTSGSSSYEQYF. The chain uses TRBV5-1 and TRBJ2-7; 14 nucleotides align to TRBD2. This CDR3 region has 17 residues. Germline CDR1 is SGHRS and CDR2 is YFSETQ. Germline trimming cut 4 bases from V and 1 base from J; bases unmatched to any gene: 7. The variable domain in full, with the rest retrieved from reference TRBV5-1 and TRBJ2-7, is KAGVTQTPRYLIKTRGQQVTLSCSPISGHRSVSWYQQTPGQGLQFLFEYFSETQRNKGNFPGRFSGRQFSNSRSEMNVSTLELGDSALYLCASSAGTSGSSSYEQYFGPGTRLTVT.

The V and J genes are TRBV29-1 and TRBJ2-3; D gene uncertain. The CDR3 extends over 13 amino acids. The germline V gene has CDR1 SQVTM and CDR2 ANQGSEA. V was trimmed by 2 bases and J by 2 bases, leaving 8 bases between them. CDR3 coding DNA: TGCAGCGTTGAAACACCAAACACAGATACGCAGTATTTT. Encoded protein: CSVETPNTDTQYF.

The J gene is TRBJ2-1, the V gene TRBV24-1; 11 nucleotides align to TRBD2. The CDR3 has 18 residues. Germline assignment: CDR1 KGHDR and CDR2 SFDVKD. V trimming: 4 bases; J trimming: 3 bases; junction bases outside the gene matches: 10. CDR3: CATSDLKTGLADYNEQFF. CDR3 DNA sequence: TGTGCCACCAGTGACTTAAAAACGGGACTAGCGGACTACAATGAGCAGTTCTTC.

This sequence joins TRBV2 and TRBJ1-1, with 9 positions matching TRBD1. The trim removed 6 bases at V and 11 bases at J, leaving 10 bases unmatched. From germline, CDR1 is SNHLY and CDR2 FYNNEI. The CDR3 length is 13 residues. Written as DNA, the CDR3 is TGTGCCAGCAGGCCACAGGGGGCCGGAGGGGCTTTCTTT. It is translated as CASRPQGAGGAFF.

V and J are TRBV4-1 and TRBJ1-4; D possibly corresponds to TRBD1 (5 bases). This CDR3 comprises 16 residues. V was shortened by 1 base and J by 0 bases, with 9 bases between the two germline ends. The germline gives CDR1 MGHRA, CDR2 YSYEKL. This CDR3 reads CASSQVGLSTNEKLFF. The CDR3 DNA is TGCGCCAGCAGCCAAGTGGGACTCTCAACTAATGAAAAACTGTTTTTT.

The table lists this clone with a few counts. CDR3 protein: CASSLELIPSSYNEQFF. The CDR3 region has the DNA TGTGCCAGCAGCTTAGAACTTATCCCAAGCTCCTACAATGAGCAGTTCTTC. The chain uses TRBV7-6 and TRBJ2-1; D not certain. This CDR3 contains 17 residues. From germline, CDR1 is SGHVS and CDR2 FNYEAQ. Trimming stripped 1 base from V and 0 bases from J, with 13 bases between.

The rearrangement uses TRBV29-1 and TRBJ2-1; 10 bases fit TRBD2. Unmatched junction bases numbered 1, after V lost 4 bases and J lost 4 bases. Germline values: CDR1 SQVTM, CDR2 ANQGSEA. CDR3 length: 13 residues. The DNA for the CDR3 is TGCAGCGTTGGGACTAGCGGATACAATGAGCAGTTCTTC. Its protein product is CSVGTSGYNEQFF.

This chain uses TRBV6-5 with TRBJ2-3, with TRBD1 as a possible D gene (5 bases). Deletions cut 7 bases from V and 7 bases from J, with 15 bases between. This CDR3 has 13 amino acids. Germline CDR1 and CDR2: MNHEY and SVGAGI. In DNA form, the CDR3 reads TGTGCCAGCACCCGCCAGGGTGGAAATACGCAGTATTTT. It encodes CASTRQGGNTQYF.

The rearrangement links TRBV5-6 to TRBJ2-2, with D tentatively TRBD2 (7 bases). Germline V gene lookup returns CDR1 SGHDT and CDR2 YYEEEE. The CDR3 is 16 amino acids. V was cut by 4 bases and J by 5 bases, with 18 bases left in between. In nucleotides, the CDR3 is TGTGCCAGCAGCAGAGCTACAGGGAGGGGTACCGGGGAGCTGTTTTTT. It specifies CASSRATGRGTGELFF.

V and J are TRBV11-2 and TRBJ1-1, with 7 bases identical to TRBD1. This CDR3 spans 15 amino acids. V dropped 4 bases and J dropped 4; count of bases not matched to a gene: 9. In germline, CDR1 is SGHAT, CDR2 FQNNGV. The CDR3 loop reads CASSSDRVGGTEAFF. Written as DNA, the CDR3 is TGTGCCAGCAGCTCCGACAGGGTAGGCGGCACTGAAGCTTTCTTT.